Described below is a single T cell receptor (beta chain) sequence and its context. Its antigen is not identified. Sequenced by immunoSEQ multiplex PCR; TCRdb stores in-frame clones only, minus some. Of approximately 100,000 clones listed, roughly nine tenths are singletons. This record belongs to a study of T cell responses to AZD1222 COVID-19 vaccine. Study-wide context: Second-dose timings of about 4 or about 12 weeks were pooled.

Study observations and caveats: Clonal diversity may have been underestimated in mostly white British donors. Vaccine-associated CD4 TCRs ranged over spike, dominating at 160-218 and 743-854.

This CDR3 region has 14 residues. V shed 8 bases, J shed 1 base, and the junction held 4 bases outside the gene matches. Looked up from germline, CDR1 is LNHDA and CDR2 is SQIVND (reference sequence). The sequence was obtained from an adult in good health. The sequencing here drew on peripheral blood, taken on day 0 of AZD1222 vaccination. This chain connects TRBV19 to TRBJ2-2, with 7 bases aligning to TRBD1. The CDR3 loop is CASGGQENTGELFF. Here the CDR3 DNA reads TGTGCCAGTGGAGGACAGGAGAACACCGGGGAGCTGTTTTTT.